Presented here are 13 T cell receptor beta chains from one specimen sequenced in a study of T cell responses to AZD1222 COVID-19 vaccine. Here immunoSEQ multiplex PCR was the method, and the copy in TCRdb shows in-frame clones only, minus some. The top ten hold about 3.3% of the sample, which has approximately 98,000 clones, around 84% seen once. This material consisted of peripheral blood, taken on day 0 of AZD1222 vaccination. These receptors all come from an adult in good health.

The rearrangement uses TRBV4-1 and TRBJ2-7, with 7 positions matching TRBD2. The CDR3 is made up of 15 amino acids. Germline CDR1 is MGHRA and CDR2 is YSYEKL. Germline trimming cut 1 base from V and 4 bases from J; bases unmatched to any gene: 7. CDR3 in amino acids: CASSQGLAGRYEQYF. CDR3 sequence (DNA): TGCGCCAGCAGCCAAGGGTTAGCGGGTAGATACGAGCAGTACTTC.

The chain combines TRBV2 with TRBJ2-3; TRBD2 aligns across 7 bases. Trimming removed 11 bases from V and 0 bases from J; junction bases left unmatched: 17. The CDR3 is 17 amino acids. The germline V gene has CDR1 SNHLY and CDR2 FYNNEI. CDR3 coding DNA: TGTGCCGGCCTCAGCTTACTGGCGGGGGTTAGCACAGATACGCAGTATTTT. Translating it yields CAGLSLLAGVSTDTQYF.

The chain has TRBV7-6 and TRBJ2-3, with D possibly called TRBD1 or TRBD2 (5 bases each). CDR3 length: 16 amino acids. Germline-derived CDR1 and CDR2 are SGHVS and FNYEAQ. Trimming took 4 bases from V and 1 from J, leaving 15 bases between them. In nucleotides, the CDR3 is TGTGCCAGCAGCTCAACCCCGGGACCACGCACAGATACGCAGTATTTT. It yields the protein CASSSTPGPRTDTQYF.

The rearrangement uses TRBV5-6 and TRBJ1-2; 8 bases agree with TRBD1. In germline, CDR1 is SGHDT, CDR2 YYEEEE. This CDR3 is built from 13 residues. Germline trimming cut 6 bases from V and 7 bases from J; bases unmatched to any gene: 8. CDR3 amino acids: CASTNDRGGGYTF. The CDR3 DNA sequence: TGTGCCAGCACCAATGACAGGGGAGGTGGCTACACCTTC.

The rearrangement uses TRBV6-1 and TRBJ2-6, with D perhaps TRBD1 (6 bases). CDR1 MNHNS and CDR2 SASEGT come from the germline V gene. V was clipped by 2 bases and J by 4 bases, with 9 bases between them. The CDR3 is 15 residues long. CDR3 in amino acids: CASSETGTGANVLTF. Here the CDR3 DNA reads TGTGCCAGCAGTGAAACAGGGACCGGGGCCAACGTCCTGACTTTC.

CDR3 residues: CASSLGGEGTQYF. In nucleotides, the CDR3 is TGTGCCAGCAGCTTAGGAGGGGAGGGGACCCAGTACTTC. The rearrangement uses TRBV7-2 and TRBJ2-5, with 7 bases aligning to TRBD2. J gave up 7 bases and V 1 base, and 3 bases lay outside the gene matches. Germline V CDR1 and CDR2: SGHTA, FQGNSA. This CDR3 is 13 amino acids long.

This clone was found a few times. The V call is TRBV19, the J call TRBJ1-5, with D perhaps TRBD1 (6 bases). The CDR3 extends over 14 amino acids. The germline V gene has CDR1 LNHDA and CDR2 SQIVND (reference sequence). V lost 2 bases and J 5 bases, leaving 10 bases between the germline ends. The CDR3 DNA reads TGTGCCAGTAGTATAAGGGGGAGCCATCAGCCCCAGCATTTT. It specifies CASSIRGSHQPQHF.

V and J are TRBV19 and TRBJ1-3, with TRBD1 as a possible D gene (5 bases). Trimming cost V 3 bases and J 5 bases, with 11 bases left between them. This CDR3 is 14 amino acids long. The germline CDR1 and CDR2 sequences are LNHDA and SQIVND (reference sequence). CDR3 nucleotides: TGTGCCAGTAGTATGGTGGGGGACCGAAACACCATATATTTT. Protein product: CASSMVGDRNTIYF.

V gene TRBV30 combines with J gene TRBJ1-2, with unresolved D. Trimming stripped 0 bases from V and 4 bases from J, with 24 bases between. The CDR3 is 18 amino acids. Germline-derived CDR1 and CDR2 are GTSNPN and SVGIG (reference sequence). The CDR3 DNA sequence: TGTGCCTGGAGTGTACGATTGTGGACCTCCCGGGCGGGCTATGGCTACACCTTC. Encoded protein: CAWSVRLWTSRAGYGYTF. Drawing the rest from reference TRBV30 and TRBJ1-2, the complete variable domain is SQTIHQWPATLVQPVGSPLSLECTVEGTSNPNLYWYRQAAGRGLQLLFYSVGIGQISSEVPQNLSASRPQDRQFILSSKKLLLSDSGFYLCAWSVRLWTSRAGYGYTFGSGTRLTVV.

V usage is TRBV5-6 and J usage is TRBJ2-2; no clear D. V lost 4 bases and J lost 2, with 15 bases in between. The CDR3 has 16 residues. Germline CDR1 reads SGHDT; CDR2 reads YYEEEE. CDR3 in amino acids: CASSLGHRLNTGELFF. The CDR3 nucleotides read TGTGCCAGCAGCCTGGGTCATAGGCTCAACACCGGGGAGCTGTTTTTT. Full variable domain (rest looked up from reference TRBV5-6 and TRBJ2-2): DAGVTQSPTHLIKTRGQQVTLRCSPKSGHDTVSWYQQALGQGPQFIFQYYEEEERQRGNFPDRFSGHQFPNYSSELNVNALLLGDSALYLCASSLGHRLNTGELFFGEGSRLTVL.

The chain combines TRBV7-2 with TRBJ2-2; D is unclear. Trimming took 3 bases from V and 4 from J, leaving 6 bases between them. CDR3 length: 13 residues. Germline loops: CDR1 SGHTA, CDR2 FQGNSA. The CDR3 DNA reads TGTGCCAGCAGCTTTGAGAGCACCGGGGAGCTGTTTTTT. Its translation is CASSFESTGELFF.

The chain employs TRBV6-6 and TRBJ1-5; D possibly corresponds to TRBD1 (5 bases). Trimming took off 2 bases at V and 5 bases at J, with 13 bases between the two ends. Looked up from germline, CDR1 is MNHNY and CDR2 is SVGAGI (reference sequence). There are 15 residues in the CDR3. The CDR3 region is CASSYVTTGHQPQHF. The CDR3 region has the DNA TGTGCCAGCAGTTACGTGACAACGGGGCATCAGCCCCAGCATTTT.

The rearrangement links TRBV7-2 to TRBJ1-6; a weak D match, TRBD1 (5 bases). The CDR3 contains 13 residues. Germline V gives CDR1 SGHTA, CDR2 FQGNSA. V lost 3 bases, J lost 9 bases, and 9 bases lay in between. In DNA, the CDR3 is TGTGCCAGCAGCTTTTTAGGGGCTTCACCCCTCCACTTT. This codes for CASSFLGASPLHF.